These T cell receptor beta chains were read from a single sample in a study of OX40 agonist ivuxolimab in advanced cancers. Method: immunoSEQ multiplex PCR; TCRdb's copy keeps in-frame clones and lacks some. The data contain about 76,000 clones, approximately 87% of them singletons. The sequencing here drew on CD4+ or CD8+ T cells sorted from blood, taken in a trial of the OX40 agonist ivuxolimab. These receptors were obtained from an adult with an advanced solid tumor such as melanoma, head and neck, liver or kidney cancer. The CDR3 runs from the conserved cysteine through the conserved F or W. The D gene is left open where the match is weak. Where a row states a size, it is once, few, many or the class of an expanded clone; other rows omit it.

size	V	J	length	D	CDR3	DNA
-	TRBV4-3	TRBJ2-6	20	TRBD2	CASSQDITSGGALGANVLTF	TGCGCCAGCAGCCAAGATATCACGTCGGGAGGGGCTCTGGGGGCCAACGTCCTGACTTTC
-	TRBV5-4	TRBJ1-2	13	TRBD1	CATRTGGFDGYTF	TGTGCCACGAGGACAGGGGGTTTCGATGGCTACACCTTC
-	TRBV6-5	TRBJ1-1	15	-	CASSYKGQAGTEAFF	TGTGCCAGCAGTTACAAGGGGCAAGCGGGCACTGAAGCTTTCTTT
-	TRBV11-2	TRBJ2-1	16	TRBD2	CASSLGWTSGYNEQFF	TGTGCCAGCAGCTTAGGGTGGACTAGCGGCTACAATGAGCAGTTCTTC
once	TRBV2	TRBJ1-2	14	TRBD1	CASSSLTGNYGYTF	TGTGCCAGCAGCAGCTTGACAGGGAACTATGGCTACACCTTC
-	TRBV5-1	TRBJ1-1	14	-	CASSLEQANTEAFF	TGCGCCAGCAGCTTGGAACAGGCTAACACTGAAGCTTTCTTT
-	TRBV2	TRBJ2-6	16	-	CASSEGRNSGANVLTF	TGTGCCAGCAGTGAAGGAAGAAACTCTGGGGCCAACGTCCTGACTTTC
-	TRBV7-2	TRBJ1-1	13	-	CANKQGPNTEAFF	TGTGCCAATAAACAGGGACCGAACACTGAAGCTTTCTTT
-	TRBV5-4	TRBJ1-4	15	TRBD1	CASSEGTGRHEKLFF	TGTGCCAGCAGCGAAGGGACAGGACGCCATGAAAAACTGTTTTTT
once	TRBV5-1	TRBJ2-7	10	-	CASSPCEQYF	TGCGCCAGCAGCCCCTGCGAGCAGTACTTC
once	TRBV5-5	TRBJ1-2	18	-	CATKFLESRITSNYGYTF	TGTGCCACTAAGTTTCTGGAGTCGAGGATTACTTCTAACTATGGCTACACCTTC
once	TRBV7-8	TRBJ2-2	17	-	CASSLDSRVLNTGELFF	TGTGCCAGCAGCTTAGACTCCAGAGTCCTTAACACCGGGGAGCTGTTTTTT
-	TRBV4-1	TRBJ2-1	12	-	CASSQGGREQFF	TGCGCCAGCAGCCAAGGAGGACGCGAGCAGTTCTTC
-	TRBV4-3	TRBJ2-2	18	TRBD2	CASSKSGRGDANTGELFF	TGCGCCAGCAGCAAAAGCGGGAGAGGCGACGCGAACACCGGGGAGCTGTTTTTT
-	TRBV7-9	TRBJ2-1	14	TRBD2	CASSYGLAVDEQFF	TGTGCCAGCAGCTACGGACTAGCGGTCGATGAGCAGTTCTTC
-	TRBV10-3	TRBJ2-7	13	TRBD1	CAIRGQGAYEQYF	TGTGCCATCAGGGGACAGGGAGCCTACGAGCAGTACTTC
-	TRBV15	TRBJ1-2	15	-	CATSKRATGIYGYTF	TGTGCCACCAGCAAGAGGGCGACAGGAATCTATGGCTACACCTTC
-	TRBV19	TRBJ1-1	14	-	CASSAPEGGTEAFF	TGTGCCAGTAGTGCCCCAGAGGGAGGCACTGAAGCTTTCTTT
-	TRBV5-1	TRBJ2-5	14	-	CASSLTGVQETQYF	TGCGCCAGCAGCTTGACGGGGGTTCAAGAGACCCAGTACTTC
-	TRBV6-1	TRBJ2-7	14	TRBD1	CASRWTGGTYEQYF	TGTGCCAGCAGGTGGACAGGGGGAACCTACGAGCAGTACTTC
-	TRBV6-6	TRBJ1-1	15	TRBD1	CASNGQGRRNTEAFF	TGTGCCAGCAACGGACAGGGACGGAGAAACACTGAAGCTTTCTTT
-	TRBV18	TRBJ2-3	14	-	CASSPAVAEDTQYF	TGTGCCAGCTCACCAGCAGTGGCCGAAGATACGCAGTATTTT
-	TRBV19	TRBJ2-3	15	TRBD1	CASSLQGANTDTQYF	TGTGCCAGTAGTCTCCAGGGGGCAAACACAGATACGCAGTATTTT
-	TRBV9	TRBJ2-1	15	TRBD2	CASSAGLAGANEQFF	TGTGCCAGCAGCGCGGGACTAGCGGGAGCCAATGAGCAGTTCTTC
-	TRBV30	TRBJ2-7	13	TRBD1	CAWNLGQGYEQYF	TGTGCCTGGAATCTTGGACAGGGGTACGAGCAGTACTTC
-	TRBV28	TRBJ1-3	15	-	CASSLVQVGGNTIYF	TGTGCCAGCAGTTTAGTCCAGGTCGGTGGAAACACCATATATTTT
-	TRBV30	TRBJ2-4	15	-	CAWTEGIIAKNIQYF	TGTGCCTGGACTGAGGGAATTATAGCCAAAAACATTCAGTACTTC
few	TRBV6-6	TRBJ2-7	14	-	CASSQDRTSYEQYF	TGTGCCAGCAGCCAGGACAGAACGTCCTACGAGCAGTACTTC
-	TRBV28	TRBJ2-3	13	-	CASSLLGAYTQYF	TGTGCCAGCAGTTTACTGGGGGCATATACGCAGTATTTT
-	TRBV6-5	TRBJ2-5	14	-	CASSSHRVDETQYF	TGTGCCAGCAGTTCCCACCGGGTAGATGAGACCCAGTACTTC
-	TRBV11-1	TRBJ2-1	15	-	CASSLGTVWANEQFF	TGTGCCAGCAGCTTAGGGACAGTTTGGGCTAATGAGCAGTTCTTC
-	TRBV7-3	TRBJ1-2	13	-	CASSSGQGYGYTF	TGTGCCAGCAGCTCCGGGCAGGGTTATGGCTACACCTTC